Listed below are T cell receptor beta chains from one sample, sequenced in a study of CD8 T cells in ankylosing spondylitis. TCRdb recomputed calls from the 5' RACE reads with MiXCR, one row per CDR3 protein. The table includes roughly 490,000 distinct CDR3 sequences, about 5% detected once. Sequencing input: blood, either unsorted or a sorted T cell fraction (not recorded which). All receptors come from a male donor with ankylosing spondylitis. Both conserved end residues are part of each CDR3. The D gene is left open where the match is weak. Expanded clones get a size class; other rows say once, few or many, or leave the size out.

cdr3_nt: TGTGCCAGCAGCTTATCCGGGGGCAGGGCGAATCATGGCTACACCTTC
cdr3_aa: CASSLSGGRANHGYTF
d_call: -
clone_size: many
v_call: TRBV11-2
j_call: TRBJ1-2

cdr3_nt: TGTGCCAGCAGCGGCTGGGGAGGGCCTGCTAGCGGGAGCGCCCGCACAGATACGCAGTATTTT
cdr3_aa: CASSGWGGPASGSARTDTQYF
d_call: TRBD2
clone_size: -
v_call: TRBV6-1
j_call: TRBJ2-3

cdr3_nt: TGTGCCAGCAGCTGGTGGACGGGGGGCTACACCTTC
cdr3_aa: CASSWWTGGYTF
d_call: -
clone_size: many
v_call: TRBV7-2
j_call: TRBJ1-2

cdr3_nt: TGTGCCAGCAGCGGGAGATTAGGGACTAGCTCCTACGAGCAGTACTTC
cdr3_aa: CASSGRLGTSSYEQYF
d_call: TRBD2
clone_size: few
v_call: TRBV7-9
j_call: TRBJ2-7

cdr3_nt: TGTGCCATCGCGGGGGGGGATAACTATGGCTACACCTTC
cdr3_aa: CAIAGGDNYGYTF
d_call: -
clone_size: many
v_call: TRBV6-6
j_call: TRBJ1-2

cdr3_nt: TGTGCCAGCAGTAGCGTTGCAACTAATGAAAAACTGTTTTTT
cdr3_aa: CASSSVATNEKLFF
d_call: -
clone_size: many
v_call: TRBV27
j_call: TRBJ1-4

cdr3_nt: TGTGCCAGCAGTTACTCTTTCGGTTGGGGGACTAGCGGCTCCTACGAGCAGTACTTC
cdr3_aa: CASSYSFGWGTSGSYEQYF
d_call: TRBD2
clone_size: many
v_call: TRBV6-5
j_call: TRBJ2-7

cdr3_nt: TGTGCCAGCAGCCTGTTCGGCGAAGCTTTCTTT
cdr3_aa: CASSLFGEAFF
d_call: -
clone_size: many
v_call: TRBV28
j_call: TRBJ1-1

cdr3_nt: TGTGCTAGTGGGAGCCGACAGAGTCGATCCTACGAGCAGTACTTC
cdr3_aa: CASGSRQSRSYEQYF
d_call: -
clone_size: many
v_call: TRBV12-5
j_call: TRBJ2-7

cdr3_nt: TGTGCCAGCAGTTTAAGTAGAGTAGGTTGGGCAGCCGAACTCCACTACAATGAGCAGTTCTTC
cdr3_aa: CASSLSRVGWAAELHYNEQFF
d_call: -
clone_size: -
v_call: TRBV12-3/TRBV12-4
j_call: TRBJ2-1

cdr3_nt: TGTGCCAGCAGCCAAGATCGCGACCGGGGGTGGAGCTCCTACGAGCAGTACTTC
cdr3_aa: CASSQDRDRGWSSYEQYF
d_call: -
clone_size: many
v_call: TRBV4-2
j_call: TRBJ2-7

cdr3_nt: TGCAGTGGCCAGCCAGGGGGTTCACCCGGGGAGCTGTTTTTT
cdr3_aa: CSGQPGGSPGELFF
d_call: TRBD1
clone_size: few
v_call: TRBV20-1
j_call: TRBJ2-2

cdr3_nt: TGTGCCAGCAGCCTCCCAGCGGAGACCGCCTACAATGAGCAGTTCTTC
cdr3_aa: CASSLPAETAYNEQFF
d_call: -
clone_size: few
v_call: TRBV5-5
j_call: TRBJ2-1

cdr3_nt: TGTGCCAGCAGTTTTATGGGACAGTACCAAGAGACCCAGTACTTC
cdr3_aa: CASSFMGQYQETQYF
d_call: TRBD1
clone_size: many
v_call: TRBV6-5
j_call: TRBJ2-5

cdr3_nt: TGTGCCAGCAGTTTGATCCCGGGGGGGCCAGACTCGAACACCGGGGAGCTGTTTTTT
cdr3_aa: CASSLIPGGPDSNTGELFF
d_call: TRBD2
clone_size: -
v_call: TRBV28
j_call: TRBJ2-2

cdr3_nt: TGTGCCAGCAGCCAATCCCGGGACAGGGGGCTGGGTAACTATGGCTACACCTTC
cdr3_aa: CASSQSRDRGLGNYGYTF
d_call: TRBD1
clone_size: many
v_call: TRBV6-1
j_call: TRBJ1-2

cdr3_nt: TGTGCCAGCAGTTACCTCTGGGACAGGGGCGGAGGCTACACCTTC
cdr3_aa: CASSYLWDRGGGYTF
d_call: TRBD1
clone_size: many
v_call: TRBV6-2/TRBV6-3
j_call: TRBJ1-2

cdr3_nt: TGTGCCATCAGTGCCGGGGGGAACGCTTATTACGAGCAGTACTTC
cdr3_aa: CAISAGGNAYYEQYF
d_call: TRBD2
clone_size: many
v_call: TRBV10-3
j_call: TRBJ2-7

cdr3_nt: TGTGCCTGCCCAAGTCGGAGCTCCTACGAGCAGTACTTC
cdr3_aa: CACPSRSSYEQYF
d_call: -
clone_size: many
v_call: TRBV30
j_call: TRBJ2-7

cdr3_nt: TGTGCCAGCGGCCCCGGACTAGTGAGCACCGGGGAGCTGTTTTTT
cdr3_aa: CASGPGLVSTGELFF
d_call: TRBD2
clone_size: -
v_call: TRBV5-5
j_call: TRBJ2-2

cdr3_nt: TGTGCCAGCACCCCTGTATGGGGACAGACAGAGACCCAGTACTTC
cdr3_aa: CASTPVWGQTETQYF
d_call: TRBD1
clone_size: many
v_call: TRBV28
j_call: TRBJ2-5

cdr3_nt: TGCAGTGCTAGAGATGTCGGGGAAAAACTGTTTTTT
cdr3_aa: CSARDVGEKLFF
d_call: -
clone_size: many
v_call: TRBV20-1
j_call: TRBJ1-4

cdr3_nt: TGCAGCGTTGAAGATCTAGGCGGCAGACCCTCTGTAGGCTACACCTTC
cdr3_aa: CSVEDLGGRPSVGYTF
d_call: -
clone_size: many
v_call: TRBV29-1
j_call: TRBJ1-2

cdr3_nt: TGTGCCAGCTCACCCCGGACAGGGGGCAACGGGGAGCTGTTTTTT
cdr3_aa: CASSPRTGGNGELFF
d_call: TRBD1
clone_size: many
v_call: TRBV18
j_call: TRBJ2-2

cdr3_nt: TGTGCCACCAGCAGAGGTCCCGAAGGGGACACTGAAGCTTTCTTT
cdr3_aa: CATSRGPEGDTEAFF
d_call: -
clone_size: many
v_call: TRBV15
j_call: TRBJ1-1

cdr3_nt: TGTGCCAGCAGCCAACGAGACCGCAACACCGGGGAGCTGTTTTTT
cdr3_aa: CASSQRDRNTGELFF
d_call: -
clone_size: many
v_call: TRBV4-2
j_call: TRBJ2-2

cdr3_nt: TGCGCCAGCAGCCCCGGACGGGAATCTGGAAACACCATATATTTT
cdr3_aa: CASSPGRESGNTIYF
d_call: -
clone_size: many
v_call: TRBV5-1
j_call: TRBJ1-3

cdr3_nt: TGTGCCAGCTCACCCATTTCATCTGGCTACACCTTC
cdr3_aa: CASSPISSGYTF
d_call: -
clone_size: once
v_call: TRBV18
j_call: TRBJ1-2

cdr3_nt: TGCGCCAGCAGCCATACGACAGGGACCGGGGAGCTGTTTTTT
cdr3_aa: CASSHTTGTGELFF
d_call: TRBD1
clone_size: many
v_call: TRBV4-3
j_call: TRBJ2-2

cdr3_nt: TGTGCCAGCAGCTTAGATCGTTCCCCCTATAGCAATCAGCCCCAGCATTTT
cdr3_aa: CASSLDRSPYSNQPQHF
d_call: -
clone_size: few
v_call: TRBV7-6
j_call: TRBJ1-5

cdr3_nt: TGCAGTGCTAGAGACCCCCGATCTGCAGATACGCAGTATTTT
cdr3_aa: CSARDPRSADTQYF
d_call: -
clone_size: many
v_call: TRBV20-1
j_call: TRBJ2-3

cdr3_nt: TGTGCCAGCAGCTCCCGGGCGGGGGGCACATACGAGCAGTACTTC
cdr3_aa: CASSSRAGGTYEQYF
d_call: TRBD2
clone_size: many
v_call: TRBV28
j_call: TRBJ2-7

cdr3_nt: TGTGCCAGCAGTTTATCAGGGGGCGCCCCTAACTATGGCTACACCTTC
cdr3_aa: CASSLSGGAPNYGYTF
d_call: TRBD1
clone_size: many
v_call: TRBV28
j_call: TRBJ1-2

cdr3_nt: TGTGCCAGCAGCTATCAGGGTACGTTGGAAGCTTTCTTT
cdr3_aa: CASSYQGTLEAFF
d_call: -
clone_size: many
v_call: TRBV7-2
j_call: TRBJ1-1

cdr3_nt: TGTGCCAGCAGTTCGGACCTCTATGGCTACACCTTC
cdr3_aa: CASSSDLYGYTF
d_call: -
clone_size: -
v_call: TRBV28
j_call: TRBJ1-2

cdr3_nt: TGCGCCAGCAGGGACGGGATTTACGAGCAGTACTTC
cdr3_aa: CASRDGIYEQYF
d_call: -
clone_size: -
v_call: TRBV5-1
j_call: TRBJ2-7

cdr3_nt: TGCAGTGCTAGAAGATCGGACAGGAGCACAGATACGCAGTATTTT
cdr3_aa: CSARRSDRSTDTQYF
d_call: TRBD1
clone_size: few
v_call: TRBV20-1
j_call: TRBJ2-3

cdr3_nt: TGCAGTGCACCAACTAGCGGGAGGAACATTCAGTACTTC
cdr3_aa: CSAPTSGRNIQYF
d_call: TRBD2
clone_size: many
v_call: TRBV20-1
j_call: TRBJ2-4

cdr3_nt: TGCGCCAGCAGCCGGACAGGGGGCATTTACGAGCAGTACTTC
cdr3_aa: CASSRTGGIYEQYF
d_call: TRBD1
clone_size: many
v_call: TRBV5-1
j_call: TRBJ2-7

cdr3_nt: TGTGCCAGCAGTTACTCGACTAGCGGGAGGAACGAGCAGTACTTC
cdr3_aa: CASSYSTSGRNEQYF
d_call: TRBD2
clone_size: many
v_call: TRBV6-5
j_call: TRBJ2-7

cdr3_nt: TGCAGCTGGGGGGACAGTTCAGTCCCTGAAGCTTTCTTT
cdr3_aa: CSWGDSSVPEAFF
d_call: TRBD1
clone_size: many
v_call: TRBV29-1
j_call: TRBJ1-1

cdr3_nt: TGTGCCAGCAGCTTGAACAGGCGGTACTACAATGAGCAGTTCTTC
cdr3_aa: CASSLNRRYYNEQFF
d_call: -
clone_size: -
v_call: TRBV5-6
j_call: TRBJ2-1

cdr3_nt: TGTGCCATCAGTGACCCGGGACTAGGTTTGGAGACCCAGTACTTC
cdr3_aa: CAISDPGLGLETQYF
d_call: TRBD2
clone_size: many
v_call: TRBV10-3
j_call: TRBJ2-5

cdr3_nt: TGTGCCACGTCGACTAGCGTTGGATCCGGCTACAATGAGCAGTTCTTC
cdr3_aa: CATSTSVGSGYNEQFF
d_call: TRBD2
clone_size: many
v_call: TRBV7-6
j_call: TRBJ2-1

cdr3_nt: TGTGCCAGCAGCTTTTGGACAGACTACGAGCAGTACTTC
cdr3_aa: CASSFWTDYEQYF
d_call: -
clone_size: many
v_call: TRBV5-6
j_call: TRBJ2-7

cdr3_nt: TGTGCCAGCAGCTCCTATCAGGGCTCCCACGAGCAGTACTTC
cdr3_aa: CASSSYQGSHEQYF
d_call: -
clone_size: -
v_call: TRBV7-2
j_call: TRBJ2-7

cdr3_nt: TGTGCCAGCAGTTACTGGAGGGGGACCAGCTCCTACGAGCAGTACTTC
cdr3_aa: CASSYWRGTSSYEQYF
d_call: -
clone_size: many
v_call: TRBV6-2/TRBV6-3
j_call: TRBJ2-7

cdr3_nt: TGTGCCAGCAGTTACTCCCCGGGACAGGGGGGGGAGACCCAGTACTTC
cdr3_aa: CASSYSPGQGGETQYF
d_call: TRBD1
clone_size: few
v_call: TRBV6-2/TRBV6-3
j_call: TRBJ2-5

cdr3_nt: TGTGCCAGCAGCTCGGACAGGGGGCCGGAGACCCAGTACTTC
cdr3_aa: CASSSDRGPETQYF
d_call: TRBD1
clone_size: few
v_call: TRBV7-2
j_call: TRBJ2-5

cdr3_nt: TGTGCCAGCAGCTTATCCGTTGGGACAAACACCGGGGAGCTGTTTTTT
cdr3_aa: CASSLSVGTNTGELFF
d_call: -
clone_size: many
v_call: TRBV7-9
j_call: TRBJ2-2

cdr3_nt: TGTGCCAGCATACCTGGCAGAAACACCGGGGAGCTGTTTTTT
cdr3_aa: CASIPGRNTGELFF
d_call: -
clone_size: -
v_call: TRBV6-2/TRBV6-3
j_call: TRBJ2-2

cdr3_nt: TGTGCCAGCAGTCAATCTCTAGCGCGGGGAATCTACGAGCAGTACTTC
cdr3_aa: CASSQSLARGIYEQYF
d_call: -
clone_size: few
v_call: TRBV6-2/TRBV6-3
j_call: TRBJ2-7

cdr3_nt: TGTGCCAGCAGCGTGGATTTTGGCTATGGCTACACCTTC
cdr3_aa: CASSVDFGYGYTF
d_call: -
clone_size: many
v_call: TRBV9
j_call: TRBJ1-2

cdr3_nt: TGTGCCACCTCGAGTCCTAGCGGGATCTACAATGAGCAGTTCTTC
cdr3_aa: CATSSPSGIYNEQFF
d_call: TRBD2
clone_size: many
v_call: TRBV6-2/TRBV6-3
j_call: TRBJ2-1

cdr3_nt: TGTGCCAGCAGTCCAAACCCCCGGACCGGGGAGCTGTTTTTT
cdr3_aa: CASSPNPRTGELFF
d_call: -
clone_size: many
v_call: TRBV6-1
j_call: TRBJ2-2

cdr3_nt: TGTGCCAGCATCCCCTCTAACACAGATACGCAGTATTTT
cdr3_aa: CASIPSNTDTQYF
d_call: -
clone_size: many
v_call: TRBV28
j_call: TRBJ2-3

cdr3_nt: TGTGCCAGCAGCCCTTATACCATCCGGACTAGCGAGCAGTTCTTC
cdr3_aa: CASSPYTIRTSEQFF
d_call: TRBD2
clone_size: many
v_call: TRBV7-9
j_call: TRBJ2-1

cdr3_nt: TGTGCCAGCGTCCATGGGATCACGAAGATAGCTTTCTTT
cdr3_aa: CASVHGITKIAFF
d_call: -
clone_size: -
v_call: TRBV6-2/TRBV6-3
j_call: TRBJ1-1

cdr3_nt: TGTGCCAGCAGCCGACGAGCCTCTGGAAACACCATATATTTT
cdr3_aa: CASSRRASGNTIYF
d_call: -
clone_size: many
v_call: TRBV2
j_call: TRBJ1-3

cdr3_nt: TGTGCCAGCAGTTTCGACGGGGCCAACGTCCTGACTTTC
cdr3_aa: CASSFDGANVLTF
d_call: -
clone_size: -
v_call: TRBV12-3/TRBV12-4
j_call: TRBJ2-6